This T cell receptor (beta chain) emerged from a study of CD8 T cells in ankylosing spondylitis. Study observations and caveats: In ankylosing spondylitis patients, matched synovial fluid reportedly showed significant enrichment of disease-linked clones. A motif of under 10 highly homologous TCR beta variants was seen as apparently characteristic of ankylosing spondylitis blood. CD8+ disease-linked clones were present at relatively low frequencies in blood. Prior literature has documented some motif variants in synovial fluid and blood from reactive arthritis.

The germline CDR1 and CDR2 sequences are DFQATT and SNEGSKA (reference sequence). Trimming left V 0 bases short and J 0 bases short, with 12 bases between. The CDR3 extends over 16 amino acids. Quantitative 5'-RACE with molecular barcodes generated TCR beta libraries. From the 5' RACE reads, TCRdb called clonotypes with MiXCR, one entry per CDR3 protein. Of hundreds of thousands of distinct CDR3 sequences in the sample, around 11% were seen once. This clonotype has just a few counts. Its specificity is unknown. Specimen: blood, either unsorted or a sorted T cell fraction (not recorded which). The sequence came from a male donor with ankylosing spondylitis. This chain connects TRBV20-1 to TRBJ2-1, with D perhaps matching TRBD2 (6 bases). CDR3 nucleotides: TGCAGTGCTAGAGATCCGGGAGTGGTCTCCTACAATGAGCAGTTCTTC. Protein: CSARDPGVVSYNEQFF.